The T cell receptor (beta chain) described here comes from a study of blood T cell repertoires in COVID-19. In the study overall: Acute-phase and convalescent COVID-19 samples originated in the United States, Italy and Spain. Sample material is recorded as cDNA or gDNA derived from T cells, B-cell-depleted T cells, or PBMCs.

There are 15 residues in the CDR3. V lost 5 bases and J lost 2, with 13 bases in between. From germline, CDR1 is LGHDT and CDR2 YNNKEL (reference sequence). Per the study methods: Amplification of reference gene primers provided the estimated nucleated cell counts. Method: immunoSEQ multiplex PCR; TCRdb's copy keeps in-frame clones and lacks some. That table is the source of V, J and clone size, and D and trimming were worked out from the DNA. The sample yields about 130,000 clones, around 81% seen once. The source is a human donor in a cohort sampled during active COVID-19. The material sequenced was peripheral blood. This chain joins TRBV3-1 (or the pseudogene TRBV3-2) and TRBJ2-1, with a weak D call TRBD2 (5 bases). The DNA for the CDR3 is TGTGCCAGCAGCTCAAACTGGAGGACCTACAATGAGCAGTTCTTC. Translation: CASSSNWRTYNEQFF.